One and the same sample provided the 21 T cell receptor beta chains below, sequenced in a study of a mutant IDH1 vaccine in newly diagnosed glioma. Documented time point: week 35, safety follow-up. The content of each vaccine dose was 300 ug of mutant IDH1 20-mer peptide, and topical imiquimod accompanied it. Sequenced by immunoSEQ multiplex PCR; TCRdb stores in-frame clones only, minus some. Of fewer than 90,000 clones listed, about four fifths were seen once; the top ten hold 10% to 15%. Antigens for these TCRs are unknown. The sequenced sample was PBMCs, obtained from a glioma patient whose treatment included an IDH1 peptide vaccine. Source of these receptors: a man aged 18 to 35 with glioma.

The chain recombines TRBV9 with TRBJ1-2; D is perhaps TRBD1 (5 bases). V lost 4 bases, J lost 3 bases, and 16 bases lay in between. The CDR3 covers 15 residues. CDR1 is SGDLS, CDR2 YYNGEE, per germline. CDR3 sequence: CASSPSGGRDYGYTF. The CDR3 DNA follows: TGTGCCAGCAGCCCAAGTGGGGGGAGGGACTATGGCTACACCTTC.

This clone has just one count. This chain links TRBV5-6 with TRBJ1-2, with 7 positions matching TRBD1. The V gene end was trimmed by 5 bases and the J gene end by 4 bases; junction bases not matched to a gene: 8. CDR1 SGHDT and CDR2 YYEEEE come from the germline V gene. The length of the CDR3 is 14 residues. The CDR3 protein is CASRRSDRVYGYTF. The CDR3 nucleotides read TGTGCCAGCAGACGGTCCGACAGGGTCTATGGCTACACCTTC.

The gene calls are TRBV7-2 and TRBJ1-4; D unclear. The V end lost 0 bases, the J end lost 1 base, and 6 bases lay between the germline ends. The CDR3 length is 15 residues. Germline V CDR1 and CDR2: SGHTA, FQGNSA. The CDR3: CASSLASGTNEKLFF. CDR3 coding DNA: TGTGCCAGCAGCTTAGCGTCCGGAACTAATGAAAAACTGTTTTTT.

The gene calls are TRBV7-2 and TRBJ1-1, with D hard to call. Trimming cost V 1 base and J 10 bases, with 13 bases left between them. The CDR3 covers 13 residues. Per germline, CDR1 SGHTA and CDR2 FQGNSA. CDR3 DNA sequence: TGTGCCAGCAGCTTAGTTGGCCAACGGAGAGCTTTCTTT. Translating gives CASSLVGQRRAFF. Together with reference TRBV7-2 and TRBJ1-1, the CDR3 gives the full variable domain: GAGVSQSPSNKVTEKGKDVELRCDPISGHTALYWYRQSLGQGLEFLIYFQGNSAPDKSGLPSDRFSAERTGGSVSTLTIQRTQQEDSAVYLCASSLVGQRRAFFGQGTRLTVV.

This chain connects TRBV7-2 to TRBJ1-6, with D hard to call. CDR3 length: 15 residues. The V gene's germline CDR1 is SGHTA and CDR2 FQGNSA. The V end lost 5 bases, the J end lost 2 bases, and 10 bases lay between the germline ends. The CDR3 here is CASSRILTYNSPLHF. CDR3 DNA sequence: TGTGCCAGCAGCCGCATCCTTACCTATAATTCACCCCTCCACTTT.

V usage is TRBV5-1 and J usage is TRBJ2-7; 13 bases match TRBD2. After removal of 4 bases from V and 1 base from J, the junction contained 8 bases not matched to a gene. CDR3 length: 17 residues. Germline loops: CDR1 SGHRS, CDR2 YFSETQ. CDR3 nucleotide sequence: TGCGCCAGCAGCAGGACTAGCGGGAGCCCAGGTTCCTACGAGCAGTACTTC. Its translation is CASSRTSGSPGSYEQYF.

The chain joins TRBV25-1 to TRBJ2-1; D gene ambiguous. V was clipped by 2 bases and J by 10 bases, with 12 bases between them. Per germline, CDR1 MGHDK and CDR2 SYGVNS. This CDR3 spans 13 amino acids. CDR3 bases: TGTGCCAGCAGTGAACCGGGTCGGCCGGAGCAGTTCTTC. Translated: CASSEPGRPEQFF.

This clone was observed a handful of times. The chain recombines TRBV28 with TRBJ1-1; no clear D. The germline gives CDR1 MDHEN, CDR2 SYDVKM. V was trimmed by 6 bases and J by 4 bases, leaving 15 bases between them. This CDR3 contains 14 residues. CDR3 residues: CASRSPRVLTEAFF. CDR3 nucleotide sequence: TGTGCCAGCAGATCTCCAAGGGTACTCACTGAAGCTTTCTTT.

DNA for the CDR3: TGTGCCAGCAGCACGGGGACAAGGAGCTCCTACGAGCAGTACTTC. Translated: CASSTGTRSSYEQYF. J is TRBJ2-7 and V is TRBV14, with D maybe TRBD1 (6 bases). This CDR3 contains 15 residues. Germline values: CDR1 SGHDN, CDR2 FVKESK. V was clipped by 5 bases and J by 0 bases, with 14 bases between them.

This chain joins TRBV6-1 and TRBJ2-7, with D uncertain. The CDR3 contains 10 residues. Trimming stripped 6 bases from V and 3 bases from J, with 3 bases between. The V gene's germline CDR1 is MNHNS and CDR2 SASEGT. This CDR3 reads CASRFYEQYF. The CDR3 region has the DNA TGTGCCAGCAGGTTCTACGAGCAGTACTTC.

The chain joins TRBV2 to TRBJ2-1; no clear D gene. V was trimmed by 3 bases and J by 8 bases, leaving 2 bases between them. The CDR3 runs 10 residues. Looked up from germline, CDR1 is SNHLY and CDR2 is FYNNEI. In DNA form, the CDR3 reads TGTGCCAGCAGTGATTATGAGCAGTTCTTC. This encodes CASSDYEQFF.

This clone was counted once. The chain links TRBV5-1 to TRBJ1-1; TRBD1 matches 12 bases. This CDR3 has 15 residues. V shed 4 bases, J shed 4 bases, and the junction held 5 bases outside the gene matches. CDR1 is SGHRS, CDR2 YFSETQ, per germline. The CDR3 loop reads CASSQGTGGVTEAFF. The CDR3 DNA reads TGCGCCAGCAGCCAAGGGACAGGGGGCGTCACTGAAGCTTTCTTT.

Relative to its sample, this clone is medium-sized. The chain links TRBV18 to TRBJ1-5; D possibly corresponds to TRBD1 (5 bases). Trimming removed 6 bases at V and 7 bases at J, with 13 bases between. The CDR3 has 13 amino acids. Germline V CDR1 and CDR2: KGHSH, LQKENI. The CDR3 region has the DNA TGTGCCAGCTCCCCCCGCGGGGGGCAGCCCCAGCATTTT. This encodes CASSPRGGQPQHF.

The rearrangement uses TRBV19 and TRBJ2-2, with TRBD1 identical over 10 bases. This CDR3 is 16 amino acids long. Germline lookup yields CDR1 LNHDA and CDR2 SQIVND (reference sequence). Trimming at V came to 6 bases and at J to 3 bases, leaving 7 bases not matched to a gene. The CDR3 DNA reads as TGTGCCAGTAGGGGATTCGGGACAGGGGACACCGGGGAGCTGTTTTTT. This sequence encodes CASRGFGTGDTGELFF. The variable domain in full, with the rest retrieved from reference TRBV19 and TRBJ2-2, is DGGITQSPKYLFRKEGQNVTLSCEQNLNHDAMYWYRQDPGQGLRLIYYSQIVNDFQKGDIAEGYSVSREKKESFPLTVTSAQKNPTAFYLCASRGFGTGDTGELFFGEGSRLTVL.

V and J are TRBV6-1 and TRBJ2-5; tentative D call: TRBD2 (5 bases). The CDR3 is 13 amino acids. V was shortened by 5 bases and J by 5 bases, with 12 bases between the two germline ends. In germline, CDR1 is MNHNS, CDR2 SASEGT. The CDR3 protein is CASSRRFWETQYF. Here the CDR3 DNA reads TGTGCCAGCAGTAGGAGGTTCTGGGAGACCCAGTACTTC.

V and J are TRBV27 and TRBJ1-4; weak D call: TRBD1 (5 bases). CDR3 length equals 15 residues. In germline, CDR1 is MNHEY, CDR2 SMNVEV (reference sequence). The V gene lost 1 base and the J gene lost 3 bases, with 9 bases spanning the gap. The CDR3 loop reads CASSLLRGSNEKLFF. The DNA of the CDR3 is TGTGCCAGCAGTTTATTGAGGGGATCTAATGAAAAACTGTTTTTT. Variable domain in full (rest from reference TRBV27 and TRBJ1-4): EAQVTQNPRYLITVTGKKLTVTCSQNMNHEYMSWYRQDPGLGLRQIYYSMNVEVTDKGDVPEGYKVSRKEKRNFPLILESPSPNQTSLYFCASSLLRGSNEKLFFGSGTQLSVL.

This clone appeared once. The chain combines TRBV5-6 with TRBJ2-7; D not certain. The V gene's germline CDR1 is SGHDT and CDR2 YYEEEE. The CDR3 is 13 residues long. Trimming took 3 bases from V and 0 from J, leaving 7 bases between them. CDR3 amino acids: CASSSGVSYEQYF. As DNA, the CDR3 is TGTGCCAGCAGCTCTGGGGTCTCCTACGAGCAGTACTTC.

The table lists this clone with a few counts. The chain combines TRBV11-2 with TRBJ1-1; D gene uncertain. From germline, CDR1 is SGHAT and CDR2 FQNNGV. CDR3 length: 15 residues. Trimming stripped 3 bases from V and 1 base from J, with 12 bases between. In nucleotides, the CDR3 is TGTGCCAGCAGCTTGTACAGCACCCAGAACACTGAAGCTTTCTTT. As protein: CASSLYSTQNTEAFF.

The chain is built from TRBV4-1 and TRBJ1-1; D may be TRBD1 (5 bases). Per the germline V gene, CDR1 is MGHRA and CDR2 is YSYEKL. CDR3 size: 15 residues. Trimming removed 1 base at V and 1 base at J, with 10 bases between. This CDR3 reads CASSQVWQGNTEAFF. CDR3 coding DNA: TGCGCCAGCAGCCAAGTATGGCAGGGGAACACTGAAGCTTTCTTT.

The chain couples TRBV19 to TRBJ2-7; D is perhaps TRBD1 or TRBD2 (5 bases each). Trimming took 0 bases from V and 3 from J, leaving 12 bases between them. This CDR3 has 15 amino acids. CDR1 is LNHDA and CDR2 is SQIVND in the germline V gene (reference sequence). CDR3 DNA: TGTGCCAGTAGTATAGATCGGGGCAAAGTCTACGAGCAGTACTTC. Translated: CASSIDRGKVYEQYF.

This clone was detected a few times. The chain joins TRBV5-4 to TRBJ1-2, with 8 nucleotides matching TRBD1. J was trimmed by 12 bases and V by 0 bases; bases with no gene match: 13. The CDR3 runs to 15 residues. The germline V gene has CDR1 SGHNT and CDR2 YYREEE (reference sequence). CDR3 protein: CASSLGTGSWGGNTF. CDR3 nucleotide sequence: TGTGCCAGCAGCTTGGGGACAGGGAGTTGGGGTGGGAACACCTTC. Drawing the rest from reference TRBV5-4 and TRBJ1-2, the complete variable domain is ETGVTQSPTHLIKTRGQQVTLRCSSQSGHNTVSWYQQALGQGPQFIFQYYREEENGRGNFPPRFSGLQFPNYSSELNVNALELDDSALYLCASSLGTGSWGGNTFGSGTRLTVV.